The next 22 T cell receptor beta chains were all read from a single sample in a study of T cell clonality in common variable immunodeficiency. Assay used: immunoSEQ multiplex PCR; TCRdb lists only in-frame clones, some missing. This sample has 80,000 or so clones, each found more than once. What was sequenced was peripheral blood mononuclear cells. These receptors were taken from a person between 18 and 70 years old in good health.

At least ten counts were recorded for this clone. The CDR3 extends 3 residues past the end of the read, so its final part is completed from the germline J gene. The chain combines TRBV19 with TRBJ1-4; D may be TRBD1 (5 bases). CDR1 is LNHDA, CDR2 SQIVND, per germline (reference sequence). CDR3 size: 14 residues. The CDR3 loop reads CASTGGERWEKLFF. CDR3 DNA, as far as it was read: TGTGCCAGTACCGGAGGGGAGAGGTGGGAGAAA.

This clone was seen repeatedly, ten times or more. The read finishes 3 residues shy of the CDR3 end, and the germline J gene is used to complete it. The chain is built from TRBV7-6 and TRBJ1-1, with 7 nucleotides matching TRBD1. The CDR3 has 16 residues. In germline, CDR1 is SGHVS, CDR2 FNYEAQ. V trimming: 3 bases; J trimming: 2 bases; junction bases outside the gene matches: 9. Partial CDR3 DNA: TGTGCCAGCAGCTTGGAACCGACAGGGCCAAACACTGAA. It codes for CASSLEPTGPNTE. Given in full, the CDR3 is CASSLEPTGPNTEAFF.

This clone was observed many times. Coverage ceases 3 residues before the CDR3 finishes, and the germline J gene fills in the end. The chain recombines TRBV19 with TRBJ2-5, with 10 nucleotides matching TRBD1. The CDR3 extends over 18 amino acids. Germline CDR1 LNHDA, CDR2 SQIVND (reference sequence). V lost 6 bases to trimming and J lost 1 base; unmatched junction nucleotides: 14. The CDR3 sequence: CASSLDRGVAGIQETQYF. The CDR3 DNA, read in part, is TGTGCCAGTAGCCTGGACAGGGGGGTAGCGGGAATCCAAGAGACC.

In its sample, this clone was seen many times. The read comes to an end 3 residues before the CDR3 does, leaving the germline J gene to fill in the end. The chain uses TRBV20-1 and TRBJ2-1; 10 nucleotides align to TRBD2. The length of the CDR3 is 15 residues. In germline, CDR1 is DFQATT, CDR2 SNEGSKA (reference sequence). With 1 base clipped from V and 8 bases from J, the junction kept 8 bases outside the gene matches. CDR3 protein: CSARALAGRYDEQFF. The part of the CDR3 DNA that was read is TGCAGTGCTAGAGCACTAGCGGGAAGATACGATGAG.

This clone has ten or more counts. Compared with germline, one end of the junction differs, possibly owing to a read error. The read terminates 3 residues before the CDR3 end, so the remaining end is supplied by the germline J gene. The genes are TRBV4-2 and TRBJ2-7, with D possibly matching TRBD1 (6 bases). This CDR3 has 16 amino acids. CDR1 LGHNA and CDR2 YNFKEQ come from the germline V gene. The CDR3 sequence: CASSQVLRQDPYEQYF. CDR3 bases read: TGCGCCAGCAGCCAAGTGTTGAGACAGGATCCTTACGAG.

This clone has at least ten counts. The read terminates 3 residues before the CDR3 end, so the remaining end is supplied by the germline J gene. Within the sample, other DNA sequences also encode this same CDR3. The V call is TRBV5-6, the J call TRBJ1-5; 8 bases match TRBD1. Trimming cost V 2 bases and J 4 bases; bases outside gene matches: 5. Germline V gene lookup returns CDR1 SGHDT and CDR2 YYEEEE. The CDR3 is made up of 15 amino acids. The sequenced CDR3 bases are TGTGCCAGCAGCTTAGCGGACAGGGAGAATCAGCCC. It yields the protein CASSLADRENQP. The whole CDR3 sequence is CASSLADRENQPQHF. Variable domain in full (rest from reference TRBV5-6 and TRBJ1-5): DAGVTQSPTHLIKTRGQQVTLRCSPKSGHDTVSWYQQALGQGPQFIFQYYEEEERQRGNFPDRFSGHQFPNYSSELNVNALLLGDSALYLCASSLADRENQPQHFGDGTRLSIL.

This clone was seen ten or more times. The read ends 3 residues shy of where the CDR3 ends; the end is completed using the germline J gene. The V gene is TRBV29-1, the J gene TRBJ1-2; 9 nucleotides align to TRBD1. Germline V lookup: CDR1 SQVTM, CDR2 ANQGSEA. The CDR3 runs 11 residues. V shed 6 bases, J shed 6 bases, and the junction held 2 bases outside the gene matches. The CDR3 loop reads CSVQGADGYTF. Incomplete CDR3 DNA: TGCAGCGTACAGGGGGCCGATGGC.

This clone was counted ten times or more. CDR3 DNA (partial): TGCGCCAGCAGCTTGACCAGGGGGCGCACAGATACG. Translated, it gives CASSLTRGRTDT. The whole CDR3 protein is CASSLTRGRTDTQYF. This chain connects TRBV5-1 to TRBJ2-3; 8 bases agree with TRBD1. From the germline J gene comes the end of the CDR3, since the read stops 3 residues before it. Trimming at V came to 1 base and at J to 1 base, leaving 2 bases not matched to a gene. CDR3 length: 15 residues. Germline V gene data show CDR1 as SGHRS and CDR2 as YFSETQ.

Many counts were recorded for this clone. The observed sequence ends 3 residues before the CDR3 terminus, with the missing tail filled in from the germline J gene. The chain has TRBV20-1 and TRBJ2-7, with D maybe TRBD1 (6 bases). The germline gives CDR1 DFQATT, CDR2 SNEGSKA (reference sequence). The CDR3 length is 13 residues. Deletions cut 5 bases from V and 0 bases from J, with 11 bases between. The CDR3 spells CSAFDRSSYEQYF. Partial CDR3 DNA: TGCAGTGCTTTTGACAGGAGCTCCTACGAG.

This clone was seen a handful of times. Sequencing ends 3 residues short of the CDR3 end; the germline J gene provides the rest. V gene TRBV20-1 combines with J gene TRBJ2-1, with 15 bases fitting TRBD2. V lost 4 bases, J lost 0 bases, and 13 bases stayed unmatched. This CDR3 spans 20 amino acids. CDR1 is DFQATT, CDR2 SNEGSKA, per germline (reference sequence). CDR3 DNA, as far as it was read: TGCAGTGCTATGGCCGCCGTCCCGGGACTAGCGGGAGGCTCCTACAATGAG. Its translation: CSAMAAVPGLAGGSYNE. The CDR3 as a whole reads CSAMAAVPGLAGGSYNEQFF.

This clone was seen at least ten times. The read ends 3 residues shy of where the CDR3 ends; the end is completed using the germline J gene. The chain couples TRBV30 to TRBJ1-5; TRBD1 is a possible D gene (5 bases). Trimming removed 1 base at V and 0 bases at J, with 19 bases between. Germline V CDR1 and CDR2: GTSNPN, SVGIG (reference sequence). CDR3 length: 18 amino acids. The CDR3 DNA, read in part, is TGTGCCTGGAGTGAGGGGCAGGGTAAGTCTTTTAGCAATCAGCCC. Protein sequence: CAWSEGQGKSFSNQP. The entire CDR3 reads CAWSEGQGKSFSNQPQHF.

This clone was recorded at least ten times. The CDR3 is cut off 3 residues early in the read; its end comes from the germline J gene. The chain combines TRBV20-1 with TRBJ2-3, with 13 bases that match TRBD2. Germline loops: CDR1 DFQATT, CDR2 SNEGSKA (reference sequence). The CDR3 loop spans 17 amino acids. The ends lost 4 bases at V and 4 bases at J; junction bases unmatched: 11. The chain's CDR3 is CSAITRTSGSLADTQYF. The covered CDR3 bases are TGCAGTGCTATCACCCGGACTAGCGGGAGTTTGGCAGATACG.

This clone has more than one count but fewer than ten. The read terminates 3 residues before the CDR3 end, so the remaining end is supplied by the germline J gene. The genes are TRBV11-2 and TRBJ1-1, with TRBD1 matching 7 bases. The V gene's germline CDR1 is SGHAT and CDR2 FQNNGV. The CDR3 has 14 residues. With 5 bases clipped from V and 3 bases from J, the junction kept 6 bases outside the gene matches. CDR3 DNA, as far as it was read: TGTGCCAGCAGCCCCCGACAGGGTGACACTGAA. This codes for CASSPRQGDTE. The full CDR3 protein reads CASSPRQGDTEAFF.

On this clone: The sequenced fragment ends 3 residues before the CDR3 boundary, so the rest is inferred from the germline J gene. The chain combines TRBV7-2 with TRBJ1-6; a weak D match, TRBD1 (5 bases). In germline, CDR1 is SGHTA, CDR2 FQGNSA. V lost 3 bases and J 5 bases, leaving 8 bases between the germline ends. The CDR3 contains 14 residues. Partial CDR3 DNA: TGTGCCAGCAGCTTGACAGTCAATAATTCACCC. Amino acid sequence: CASSLTVNNSP. The whole CDR3 sequence is CASSLTVNNSPLHF.

This clone has ten or more counts. The sequenced fragment ends 3 residues before the CDR3 boundary, so the rest is inferred from the germline J gene. V and J are TRBV9 and TRBJ2-7, with TRBD2 matching 9 bases. This CDR3 comprises 15 residues. CDR1 SGDLS and CDR2 YYNGEE come from the germline V gene. J was trimmed by 6 bases and V by 4 bases; bases with no gene match: 11. CDR3 DNA (partial): TGTGCCAGCAGCCAGGGGGGGACTAGCCCGACCGAG. Its protein product is CASSQGGTSPTE. The full CDR3 protein reads CASSQGGTSPTEQYF.

On this clone itself: The read comes to an end 3 residues before the CDR3 does, leaving the germline J gene to fill in the end. The chain carries TRBV5-1 and TRBJ2-2; 10 bases fit TRBD2. Germline-derived CDR1 and CDR2 are SGHRS and YFSETQ. The V gene end was trimmed by 4 bases and the J gene end by 6 bases; junction bases not matched to a gene: 12. CDR3 length: 17 residues. The CDR3: CASSLLRGLALAGELFF. CDR3 bases read: TGCGCCAGCAGCCTGTTAAGGGGACTAGCGTTAGCCGGGGAG.

This clone was counted at least ten times. Read sequence stops 3 residues before the CDR3 end, and the germline J gene provides the missing end. The chain employs TRBV7-2 and TRBJ1-1; tentatively, D is TRBD1 (6 bases). From germline, CDR1 is SGHTA and CDR2 FQGNSA. The CDR3 consists of 13 residues. The sequenced CDR3 bases are TGTGCCAGCAGCTTACCCTACAGGGTAGAA. Its protein product is CASSLPYRVE. The whole CDR3 sequence reads CASSLPYRVEAFF.

This clone was seen at least ten times. The DNA ends 3 residues before the CDR3 does, and the rest of the CDR3 is filled in from the germline J gene. The chain links TRBV16 to TRBJ2-7; 11 bases map to TRBD2. Germline trimming cut 4 bases from V and 3 bases from J; bases unmatched to any gene: 8. This CDR3 region has 16 residues. Germline V gene sequence: CDR1 KGHSY, CDR2 FQNENV. CDR3 sequence: CASSLSGRAADYEQYF. Incomplete CDR3 DNA: TGTGCCAGCAGCCTTAGCGGGAGGGCGGCGGACTACGAG.

This clone was recorded a few times. The CDR3 extends 3 residues past the end of the read, so its final part is completed from the germline J gene. The chain carries TRBV7-2 and TRBJ2-5, with D perhaps TRBD2 (5 bases). V was clipped by 0 bases and J by 6 bases, with 11 bases between them. Looked up from germline, CDR1 is SGHTA and CDR2 is FQGNSA. CDR3 length: 14 amino acids. CDR3 DNA, as far as it was read: TGTGCCAGCAGCTTAGCGAATAGCGTAAAGACC. Translated: CASSLANSVKT. The full CDR3 reads CASSLANSVKTQYF. The whole variable domain, filled in from reference TRBV7-2 and TRBJ2-5, reads GAGVSQSPSNKVTEKGKDVELRCDPISGHTALYWYRQSLGQGLEFLIYFQGNSAPDKSGLPSDRFSAERTGGSVSTLTIQRTQQEDSAVYLCASSLANSVKTQYFGPGTRLLVL.

This clone was detected many times. The read terminates 3 residues before the CDR3 end, so the remaining end is supplied by the germline J gene. This chain joins TRBV20-1 and TRBJ2-7; 12 positions agree with TRBD2. The CDR3 has 21 amino acids. Germline V gives CDR1 DFQATT, CDR2 SNEGSKA (reference sequence). With V trimmed by 2 bases and J by 1 base, 21 bases remained unmatched. CDR3 DNA (partial): TGCAGTGCTAGACAATCGACCTACGGACTAGCGGGATCACCAAGTTCCTACGAG. Protein: CSARQSTYGLAGSPSSYE. In full, the CDR3 reads CSARQSTYGLAGSPSSYEQYF.

This clone was found many times. The DNA ends 3 residues before the CDR3 does, and the rest of the CDR3 is filled in from the germline J gene. The rearrangement links TRBV5-4 to TRBJ2-3, with 10 bases identical to TRBD2. The CDR3 length is 16 residues. V dropped 0 bases and J dropped 1; count of bases not matched to a gene: 2. The germline gives CDR1 SGHNT, CDR2 YYREEE (reference sequence). CDR3: CASSLVGTSGTDTQYF. CDR3 DNA (partial): TGTGCCAGCAGCTTGGTGGGGACTAGCGGCACAGATACG.

This clone was counted many times. The read ends 3 residues shy of where the CDR3 ends; the end is completed using the germline J gene. V and J are TRBV11-2 and TRBJ2-5; D is unclear. This CDR3 is 14 amino acids long. V was pared by 7 bases and J by 4 bases, with 16 bases between. Germline assignment: CDR1 SGHAT and CDR2 FQNNGV. CDR3 bases read: TGTGCCAGCACCAAACGATTGACTTTAGAGACC. Translating it yields CASTKRLTLET. The entire CDR3 reads CASTKRLTLETQYF.